This T cell receptor beta chain was profiled in a study of shared clonotypes between healthy human individuals. Naive CD4+ cells were CD45RA-selected; the remaining cells were memory. Per the original data handling: Filtering differed, since immunoSEQ gave only junction sequences and no quality scores. Sequenced by immunoSEQ multiplex PCR; TCRdb stores in-frame clones only, minus some. Clone size and the V and J calls come from that table; the DNA yielded D and trimming. The table includes 2 million to 3 million clones, roughly 93% detected once. General study points: It was anticipated that sequencing depth would influence how many clonotypes donors shared. Sampling used blood alone; tissue repertoires probably differ.

V shed 3 bases, J shed 8 bases, and the junction held 13 bases outside the gene matches. Per germline, CDR1 LNHDA and CDR2 SQIVND (reference sequence). The CDR3 is 16 residues long. Regarding this clone: Antigen specificity is unknown.

The clonotype originates from a man between 18 and 35 years old in good health. Some clones in this sample may be carry-over from other donors' samples. The sequenced material came from naive CD4+ T cells from PBMCs. Described subset: CD45RA+ positively selected. This chain links TRBV19 with TRBJ2-5; 9 bases are shared with TRBD2. DNA of the CDR3: TGTGCCAGTAGTATCTCCCCGAGCGGGAGGCCCGACACCCAGTACTTC. Its translation: CASSISPSGRPDTQYF.